These 18 T cell receptor beta chains originate from one sample sequenced in a study of CD8 T cells in ankylosing spondylitis. One entry per CDR3 protein results from TCRdb running MiXCR on the 5' RACE reads. In the table there are 30,000 to 40,000 distinct CDR3 sequences, approximately 7.1% of which are singletons. Sequenced sample: blood, either unsorted or a sorted T cell fraction (not recorded which). These receptors all come from a male donor with ankylosing spondylitis or in good health (not recorded which).

The gene calls are TRBV20-1 and TRBJ2-2; maybe TRBD1 (6 bases). This CDR3 region has 17 residues. V lost 5 bases to trimming and J lost 0 bases, with 19 bases between them. CDR1 and CDR2 (germline): DFQATT, SNEGSKA (reference sequence). In DNA, the CDR3 is TGCAGTGCTGCCCGGGACACTTTTGGGGCGAACACCGGGGAGCTGTTTTTT. Translating it yields CSAARDTFGANTGELFF.

This clonotype was seen repeatedly, ten times or more. V usage is TRBV5-1 and J usage is TRBJ2-7; no clear D gene. There are 13 residues in the CDR3. V lost 0 bases to trimming and J lost 1 base, with 5 bases between them. Per germline, CDR1 SGHRS and CDR2 YFSETQ. CDR3 nucleotide sequence: TGCGCCAGCAGCTTGGACCCATCCTACGAGCAGTACTTC. The encoded protein is CASSLDPSYEQYF. Supplemented by reference TRBV5-1 and TRBJ2-7, the full variable domain reads KAGVTQTPRYLIKTRGQQVTLSCSPISGHRSVSWYQQTPGQGLQFLFEYFSETQRNKGNFPGRFSGRQFSNSRSEMNVSTLELGDSALYLCASSLDPSYEQYFGPGTRLTVT.

The V and J genes are TRBV24-1 and TRBJ2-3, with D possibly matching TRBD2 (5 bases). The V gene lost 11 bases and the J gene lost 2 bases, with 13 bases spanning the gap. Germline V gene lookup returns CDR1 KGHDR and CDR2 SFDVKD. This CDR3 is built from 13 residues. The DNA of the CDR3 is TGTGCCAGCACCGAGCGGTACACAGATACGCAGTATTTT. Protein sequence: CASTERYTDTQYF.

This clonotype is categorized as medium-sized. J is TRBJ1-1 and V is TRBV5-1, with TRBD1 matching over 7 bases. This CDR3 is 15 amino acids long. The J segment lost 0 bases and the V segment lost 4 bases, leaving 6 bases of the junction unmatched. CDR1 and CDR2 from the germline V gene are SGHRS and YFSETQ. CDR3 nucleotides: TGCGCCAGCAGCCTGCTGGGACAGATGAACACTGAAGCTTTCTTT. It specifies CASSLLGQMNTEAFF.

For the CDR3, the DNA is TGTGCCAGCAGCTTGACTAGCGGGAGGGATAATGAGCAGTTCTTC. It specifies CASSLTSGRDNEQFF. The chain couples TRBV11-3 to TRBJ2-1; the match to TRBD2 covers 14 bases. Germline V CDR1 and CDR2: SGHNT, YENEEA. The CDR3 runs 15 residues. Trimming took 3 bases from V and 7 from J; bases not matched to a gene: 2.

This chain links TRBV24-1 with TRBJ2-1, with 15 nucleotides matching TRBD2. This CDR3 has 21 amino acids. Germline V lookup: CDR1 KGHDR, CDR2 SFDVKD. The DNA of the CDR3 is TGTGGCGCCAGTGATTCGCGGACTAGCGGGAGGGCCTCGGGTAAAGACAATGAGCAGTTCTTC. Translated, it gives CGASDSRTSGRASGKDNEQFF.

Turning to this clonotype: A junction end diverges from the germline sequence, so it may reflect a read error. This sequence joins TRBV7-8 and TRBJ2-3; possible D gene TRBD2, 6 bases. The V gene's germline CDR1 is SGHVS and CDR2 FQNEAQ. This CDR3 is built from 16 residues. In nucleotides, the CDR3 is TGTGCCAGCAGCCTAGCTGGGGACTGGAGGTTAGATACGCAGTATTTT. The encoded protein is CASSLAGDWRLDTQYF.

This clonotype was found many times. The chain joins TRBV20-1 to TRBJ2-7; 16 positions agree with TRBD2. The CDR3 loop spans 19 amino acids. V was pared by 0 bases and J by 2 bases, with 10 bases of the junction left unmatched. Germline V gene data show CDR1 as DFQATT and CDR2 as SNEGSKA (reference sequence). CDR3 residues: CSARDRSGLAGGPTYEQYF. DNA for the CDR3: TGCAGTGCTAGAGACAGATCGGGACTAGCGGGAGGGCCGACCTACGAGCAGTACTTC.

Judged by abundance, this clonotype is medium-sized. The rearrangement joins TRBV20-1 to TRBJ2-7; no clear D gene. V was cut by 4 bases and J by 3 bases, with 10 bases left in between. CDR3 length: 12 residues. Germline-derived CDR1 and CDR2 are DFQATT and SNEGSKA (reference sequence). As DNA, the CDR3 is TGCAGTGCTAAACGCGAAAACTACGAGCAGTACTTC. Residues: CSAKRENYEQYF.

This clonotype came up many times. This rearrangement joins TRBV5-5 to TRBJ2-1, with TRBD2 matching over 10 bases. Germline V gene lookup returns CDR1 SGHKS and CDR2 YYEKEE (reference sequence). Unmatched junction bases numbered 9, after V lost 0 bases and J lost 9 bases. The CDR3 is 16 residues long. The CDR3 coding sequence is TGTGCCAGCAGCTTGGATCCTAGCGGGAGTGGTTTTGAGCAGTTCTTC. Its protein product is CASSLDPSGSGFEQFF.

The table lists this clonotype with many counts. The chain carries TRBV5-6 and TRBJ1-6; 9 bases map to TRBD1. The germline V gene encodes CDR1 SGHDT and CDR2 YYEEEE. CDR3 size: 14 residues. V dropped 2 bases and J dropped 10; count of bases not matched to a gene: 4. The CDR3 here is CASSFSGQGSPLHF. CDR3 DNA: TGTGCCAGCAGCTTCTCCGGACAGGGGTCACCCCTCCACTTT.

This clonotype came up many times. The chain couples TRBV27 to TRBJ2-7; D is possibly TRBD2 (7 bases). Germline values: CDR1 MNHEY, CDR2 SMNVEV (reference sequence). The CDR3 sequence is 16 residues long. V was cut by 8 bases and J by 2 bases, with 22 bases left in between. The CDR3 nucleotides are TGTGCCAGCCGCAAGGGGGTTTCGAGCGGGACCTACGAGCAGTACTTC. This translates into CASRKGVSSGTYEQYF.

This clonotype was counted at least ten times. In DNA, the CDR3 is TGTGCCAGCAGCCAGAACGGCGCAACGAACACCGGGGAGCTGTTTTTT. Residues: CASSQNGATNTGELFF. The chain joins TRBV14 to TRBJ2-2, with D unclear. From germline, CDR1 is SGHDN and CDR2 FVKESK. This CDR3 has 16 amino acids. V lost 3 bases and J lost 0, with 11 bases in between.

This clonotype has at least ten counts. This chain links TRBV5-1 with TRBJ2-3, with D possibly TRBD2 on 6 matching bases. The CDR3 is 16 residues long. Germline loops: CDR1 SGHRS, CDR2 YFSETQ. V lost 4 bases and J lost 5, with 20 bases in between. Here the CDR3 reads CASSPVGSSGEDTQYF. Written as DNA, the CDR3 is TGCGCCAGCAGCCCCGTTGGAAGCTCGGGGGAAGATACGCAGTATTTT.

This clonotype has at least ten counts. The J gene is TRBJ1-1, the V gene TRBV5-1; perhaps TRBD1 as D (5 bases). The germline V gene encodes CDR1 SGHRS and CDR2 YFSETQ. Deletions cut 4 bases from V and 1 base from J, with 11 bases between. The CDR3 extends over 14 amino acids. The CDR3 DNA sequence: TGCGCCAGCAGCACCGGACAAGAGAACACTGAAGCTTTCTTT. Its protein product is CASSTGQENTEAFF. Combining the CDR3 with reference TRBV5-1 and TRBJ1-1 gives the whole variable domain KAGVTQTPRYLIKTRGQQVTLSCSPISGHRSVSWYQQTPGQGLQFLFEYFSETQRNKGNFPGRFSGRQFSNSRSEMNVSTLELGDSALYLCASSTGQENTEAFFGQGTRLTVV.

This clonotype was seen many times. This sequence joins TRBV20-1 and TRBJ1-3, with D maybe TRBD1 (5 bases). The CDR3 spans 15 residues. CDR1 is DFQATT, CDR2 SNEGSKA, per germline (reference sequence). V gave up 2 bases and J gave up 1 base, with 12 bases separating them. The CDR3 region is CSARTGSGSGNTIYF. CDR3 coding DNA: TGCAGTGCTAGAACCGGGTCAGGGTCTGGAAACACCATATATTTT.

The V call is TRBV2, the J call TRBJ2-7; tentatively, D is TRBD2 (6 bases). Looked up from germline, CDR1 is SNHLY and CDR2 is FYNNEI. V shed 2 bases and J shed 7 bases, with 24 bases lying between them. This CDR3 comprises 17 residues. CDR3 DNA sequence: TGTGCCAGCAGTGAATGGGCAACGGGCCAGGGAGCGGGTGAGCAGTACTTC. Translating it yields CASSEWATGQGAGEQYF.

This clonotype has a count of ten or more. The genes are TRBV25-1 and TRBJ2-1; 7 nucleotides line up with TRBD1. The junction had 16 bases not matched to a gene; V was cut back by 7 bases and J by 10 bases. Germline V gives CDR1 MGHDK, CDR2 SYGVNS. The CDR3 covers 15 residues. CDR3 in amino acids: CASIPRTGSRLEQFF. DNA of the CDR3: TGTGCCAGCATACCCCGGACAGGCTCGCGCCTGGAGCAGTTCTTC. Full variable domain (remainder filled in from reference TRBV25-1 and TRBJ2-1): EADIYQTPRYLVIGTGKKITLECSQTMGHDKMYWYQQDPGMELHLIHYSYGVNSTEKGDLSSESTVSRIRTEHFPLTLESARPSHTSQYLCASIPRTGSRLEQFFGPGTRLTVL.